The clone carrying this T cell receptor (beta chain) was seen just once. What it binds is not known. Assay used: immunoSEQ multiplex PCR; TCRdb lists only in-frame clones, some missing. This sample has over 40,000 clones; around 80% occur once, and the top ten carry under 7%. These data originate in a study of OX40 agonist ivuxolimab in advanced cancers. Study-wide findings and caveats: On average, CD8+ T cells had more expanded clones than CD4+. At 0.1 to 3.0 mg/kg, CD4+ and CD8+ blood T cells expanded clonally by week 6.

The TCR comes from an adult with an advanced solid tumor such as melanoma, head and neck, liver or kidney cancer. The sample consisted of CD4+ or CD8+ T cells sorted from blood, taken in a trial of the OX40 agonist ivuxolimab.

DNA for the CDR3: TGTGCCACCAGCAGAGGTCTAGCGGGAGAGTACGAGCAGCCCGAGCAGTACTTC. Encoded protein: CATSRGLAGEYEQPEQYF. The chain couples TRBV15 to TRBJ2-7; TRBD2 aligns across 10 bases. V dropped 1 base and J dropped 6; count of bases not matched to a gene: 15. Germline lookup yields CDR1 LNHNV and CDR2 YYDKDF (reference sequence). The CDR3 runs 18 residues.